This TCR beta chain was found in a study of T cells in Graves' hyperthyroidism and ophthalmopathy. As for the study in general: Peripheral blood specimens were obtained at initial diagnosis, prior to any treatment.

In this sample, this clonotype turned up many times. Its specificity is not known. Clinical Activity Scores of at least 3, NOSPECS grades of at least 4 and durations under 3 months characterized ophthalmopathy patients. Findings and caveats of the study: Most expanded thyroid clonotypes above 0.001 recurred in blood.

Germline CDR1 reads SGHKS; CDR2 reads YYEKEE (reference sequence). The CDR3 covers 17 residues. Trimming cost V 0 bases and J 7 bases, with 23 bases left between them. TCR beta CDR3 regions were amplified from RNA transcripts. HTBI primers were the set used in a first-round RT-PCR of the TCR CDR3. TCRdb fed the multiplex PCR reads into MiXCR, producing one record per CDR3 protein. The data show 400,000 or so distinct CDR3 sequences, approximately 15% seen once. V usage is TRBV5-5 and J usage is TRBJ2-7; TRBD1 is a possible D gene (6 bases). Material: blood. The sequence came from a woman in her thirties with Graves' ophthalmopathy. CDR3 nucleotide sequence: TGTGCCAGCAGCTTGGAGGGGACACGCGGGTCCTTAGGGGAGCAGTACTTC. Its translation is CASSLEGTRGSLGEQYF.